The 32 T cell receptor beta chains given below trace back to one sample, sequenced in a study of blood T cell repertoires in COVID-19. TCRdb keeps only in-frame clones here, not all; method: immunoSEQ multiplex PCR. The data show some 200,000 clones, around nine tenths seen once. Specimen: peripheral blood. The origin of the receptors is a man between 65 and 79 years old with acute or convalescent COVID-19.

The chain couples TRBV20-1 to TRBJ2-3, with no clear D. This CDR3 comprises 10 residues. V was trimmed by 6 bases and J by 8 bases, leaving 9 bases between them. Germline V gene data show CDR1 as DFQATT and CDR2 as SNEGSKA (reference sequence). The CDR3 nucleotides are TGCAGTGCCCCCCAGGTTACGCAGTATTTT. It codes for CSAPQVTQYF.

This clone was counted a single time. CDR3 residues: CASSLAPSYYNEQFF. For the CDR3, the DNA is TGTGCCAGCAGCTTAGCGCCCAGTTACTACAATGAGCAGTTCTTC. The rearrangement joins TRBV7-6 to TRBJ2-1; D remains ambiguous. The V gene lost 0 bases and the J gene lost 3 bases, with 9 bases spanning the gap. This CDR3 is built from 15 residues. Germline assignment: CDR1 SGHVS and CDR2 FNYEAQ.

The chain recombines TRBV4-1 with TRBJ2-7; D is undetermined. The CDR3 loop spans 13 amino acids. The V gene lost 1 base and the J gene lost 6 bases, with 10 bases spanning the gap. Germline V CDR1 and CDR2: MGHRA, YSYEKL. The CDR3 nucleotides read TGCGCCAGCAGCCAAGGCCCCGCCGGCGAGCAGTACTTC. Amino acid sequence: CASSQGPAGEQYF.

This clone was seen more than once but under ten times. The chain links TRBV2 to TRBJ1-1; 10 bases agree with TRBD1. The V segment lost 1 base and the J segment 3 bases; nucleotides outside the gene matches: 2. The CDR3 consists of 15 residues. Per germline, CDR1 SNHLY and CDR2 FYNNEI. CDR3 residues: CASSEGDRGDTEAFF. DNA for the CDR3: TGTGCCAGCAGTGAAGGGGACAGGGGAGACACTGAAGCTTTCTTT. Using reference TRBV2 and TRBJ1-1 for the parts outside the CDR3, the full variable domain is EPEVTQTPSHQVTQMGQEVILRCVPISNHLYFYWYRQILGQKVEFLVSFYNNEISEKSEIFDDQFSVERPDGSNFTLKIRSTKLEDSAMYFCASSEGDRGDTEAFFGQGTRLTVV.

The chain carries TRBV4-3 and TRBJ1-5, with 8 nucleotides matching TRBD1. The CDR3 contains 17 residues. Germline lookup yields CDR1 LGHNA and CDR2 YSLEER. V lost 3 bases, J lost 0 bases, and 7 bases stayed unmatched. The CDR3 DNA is TGCGCCAGCAGCCACCAGGACAGGGAGGTTAGCAATCAGCCCCAGCATTTT. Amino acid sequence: CASSHQDREVSNQPQHF.

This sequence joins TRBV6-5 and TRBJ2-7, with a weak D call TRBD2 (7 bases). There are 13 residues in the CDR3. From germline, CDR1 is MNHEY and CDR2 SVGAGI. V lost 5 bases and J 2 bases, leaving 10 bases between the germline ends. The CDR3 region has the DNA TGTGCCAGCAGTACGGGGGGCCCCTACGAGCAGTACTTC. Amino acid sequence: CASSTGGPYEQYF.

CDR3 amino acids: CASSRGGPDTDTQYF. CDR3 bases: TGTGCCAGCAGCCGCGGGGGGCCAGACACAGATACGCAGTATTTT. The chain has TRBV9 and TRBJ2-3, with 8 nucleotides matching TRBD2. The CDR3 has 15 residues. Germline V gene lookup returns CDR1 SGDLS and CDR2 YYNGEE. After removal of 4 bases from V and 2 bases from J, the junction contained 6 bases not matched to a gene.

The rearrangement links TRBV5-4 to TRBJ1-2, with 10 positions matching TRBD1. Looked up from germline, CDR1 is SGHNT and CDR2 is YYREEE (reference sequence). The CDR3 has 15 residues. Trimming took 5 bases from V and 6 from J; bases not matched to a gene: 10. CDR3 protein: CASSSRDRGTHGYTF. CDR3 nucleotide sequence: TGTGCCAGCAGTAGCCGGGACAGGGGTACCCATGGCTACACCTTC.

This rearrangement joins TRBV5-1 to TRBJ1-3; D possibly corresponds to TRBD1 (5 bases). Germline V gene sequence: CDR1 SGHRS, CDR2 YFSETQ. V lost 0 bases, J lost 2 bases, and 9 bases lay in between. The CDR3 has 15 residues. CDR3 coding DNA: TGCGCCAGCAGCTTGGCCCGCAGGGCTGGAAACACCATATATTTT. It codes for CASSLARRAGNTIYF.

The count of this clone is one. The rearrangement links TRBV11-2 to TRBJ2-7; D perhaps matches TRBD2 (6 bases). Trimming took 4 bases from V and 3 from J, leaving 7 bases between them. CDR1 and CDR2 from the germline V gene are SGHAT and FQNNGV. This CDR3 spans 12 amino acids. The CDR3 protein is CASSWRGYEQYF. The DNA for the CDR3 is TGTGCCAGCAGCTGGAGGGGCTACGAGCAGTACTTC.

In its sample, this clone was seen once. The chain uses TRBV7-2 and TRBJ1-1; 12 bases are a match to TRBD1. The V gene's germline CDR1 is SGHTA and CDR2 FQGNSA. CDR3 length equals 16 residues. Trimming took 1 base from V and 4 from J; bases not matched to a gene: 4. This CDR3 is CASSLVGTGGGTEAFF. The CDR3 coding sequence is TGTGCCAGCAGCTTAGTGGGGACAGGGGGCGGCACTGAAGCTTTCTTT.

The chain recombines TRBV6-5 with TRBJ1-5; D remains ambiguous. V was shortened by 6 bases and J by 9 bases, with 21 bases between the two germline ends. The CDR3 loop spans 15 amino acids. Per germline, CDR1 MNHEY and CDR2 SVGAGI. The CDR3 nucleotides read TGTGCCAGCAGAGCCCCCAACCGCGACCGCGGGCCCCAGCATTTT. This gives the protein CASRAPNRDRGPQHF.

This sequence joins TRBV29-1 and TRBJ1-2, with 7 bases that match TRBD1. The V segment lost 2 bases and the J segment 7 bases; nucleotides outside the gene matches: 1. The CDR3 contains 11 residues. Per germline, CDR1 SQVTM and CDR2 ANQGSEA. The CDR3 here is CSVEYRGGYTF. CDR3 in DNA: TGCAGCGTTGAATACAGGGGTGGCTACACCTTC.

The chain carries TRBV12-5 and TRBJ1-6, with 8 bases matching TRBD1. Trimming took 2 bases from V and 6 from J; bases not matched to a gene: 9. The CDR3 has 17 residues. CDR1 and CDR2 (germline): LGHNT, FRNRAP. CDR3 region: CASGLLFGTGLNSPLHF. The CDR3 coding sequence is TGTGCTAGTGGTTTGCTCTTCGGGACAGGTCTTAATTCACCCCTCCACTTT.

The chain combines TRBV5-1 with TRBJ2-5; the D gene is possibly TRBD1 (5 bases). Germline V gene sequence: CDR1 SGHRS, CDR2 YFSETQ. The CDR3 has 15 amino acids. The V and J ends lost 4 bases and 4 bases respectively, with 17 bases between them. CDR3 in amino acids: CASSQWGRVGETQYF. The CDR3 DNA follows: TGCGCCAGCAGCCAATGGGGCAGGGTGGGAGAGACCCAGTACTTC. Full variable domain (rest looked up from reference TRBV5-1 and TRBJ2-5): KAGVTQTPRYLIKTRGQQVTLSCSPISGHRSVSWYQQTPGQGLQFLFEYFSETQRNKGNFPGRFSGRQFSNSRSEMNVSTLELGDSALYLCASSQWGRVGETQYFGPGTRLLVL.

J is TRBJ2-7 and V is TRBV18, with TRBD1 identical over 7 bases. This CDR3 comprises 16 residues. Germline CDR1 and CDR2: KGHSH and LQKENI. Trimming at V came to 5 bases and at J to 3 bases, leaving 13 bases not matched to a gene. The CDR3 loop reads CASSTTRGDRGYEQYF. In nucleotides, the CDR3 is TGTGCCAGCTCAACAACCAGAGGGGACAGAGGCTACGAGCAGTACTTC.

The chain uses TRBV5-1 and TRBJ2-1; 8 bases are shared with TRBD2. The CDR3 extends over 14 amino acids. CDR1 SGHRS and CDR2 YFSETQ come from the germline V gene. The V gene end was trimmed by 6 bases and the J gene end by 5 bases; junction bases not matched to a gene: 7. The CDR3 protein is CASTEVAGNNEQFF. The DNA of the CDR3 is TGCGCCAGCACGGAAGTAGCGGGGAACAATGAGCAGTTCTTC.

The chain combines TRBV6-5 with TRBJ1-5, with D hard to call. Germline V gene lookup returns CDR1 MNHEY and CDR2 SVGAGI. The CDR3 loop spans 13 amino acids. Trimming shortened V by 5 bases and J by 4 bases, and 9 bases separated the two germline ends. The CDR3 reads CASSPRENQPQHF. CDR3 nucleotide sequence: TGTGCCAGCAGTCCACGGGAGAATCAGCCCCAGCATTTT.

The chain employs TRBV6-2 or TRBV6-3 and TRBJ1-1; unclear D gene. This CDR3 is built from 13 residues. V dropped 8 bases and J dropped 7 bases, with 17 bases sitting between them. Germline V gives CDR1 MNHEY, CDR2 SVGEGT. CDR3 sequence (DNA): TGTGCCAGCCGCCTCGGGTGGGTCGGTGAAGCTTTCTTT. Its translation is CASRLGWVGEAFF.

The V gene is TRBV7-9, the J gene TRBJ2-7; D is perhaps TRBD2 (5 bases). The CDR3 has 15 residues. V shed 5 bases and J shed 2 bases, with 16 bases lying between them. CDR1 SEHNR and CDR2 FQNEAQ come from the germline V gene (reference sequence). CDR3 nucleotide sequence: TGTGCCAGCAGCCTTGGAGCAGGAGCGGCCTACGAGCAGTACTTC. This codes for CASSLGAGAAYEQYF.

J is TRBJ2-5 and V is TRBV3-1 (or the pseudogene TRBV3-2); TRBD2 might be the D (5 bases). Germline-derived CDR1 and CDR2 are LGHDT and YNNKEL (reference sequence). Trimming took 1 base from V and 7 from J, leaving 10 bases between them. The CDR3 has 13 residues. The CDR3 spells CASSQVRAGTQYF. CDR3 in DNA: TGTGCCAGCAGCCAAGTAAGGGCGGGGACCCAGTACTTC.

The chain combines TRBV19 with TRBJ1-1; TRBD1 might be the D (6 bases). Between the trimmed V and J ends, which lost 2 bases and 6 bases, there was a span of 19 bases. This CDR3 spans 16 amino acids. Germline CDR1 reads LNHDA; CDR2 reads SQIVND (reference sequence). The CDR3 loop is CASSIHRANAPPEAFF. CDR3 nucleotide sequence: TGTGCCAGTAGTATACACAGGGCCAATGCTCCCCCTGAAGCTTTCTTT.

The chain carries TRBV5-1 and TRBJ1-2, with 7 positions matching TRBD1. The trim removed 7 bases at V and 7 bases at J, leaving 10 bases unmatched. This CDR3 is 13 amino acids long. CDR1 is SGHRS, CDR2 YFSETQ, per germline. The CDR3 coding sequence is TGCGCCAGCTTGGCCGGGACAGAGGGTGGCTACACCTTC. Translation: CASLAGTEGGYTF.

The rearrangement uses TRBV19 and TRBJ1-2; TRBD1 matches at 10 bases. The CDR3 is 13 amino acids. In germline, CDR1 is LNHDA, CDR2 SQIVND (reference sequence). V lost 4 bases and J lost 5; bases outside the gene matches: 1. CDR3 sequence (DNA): TGTGCCAGTAGTAGGGACAGGGGTTATGGCTACACCTTC. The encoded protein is CASSRDRGYGYTF.

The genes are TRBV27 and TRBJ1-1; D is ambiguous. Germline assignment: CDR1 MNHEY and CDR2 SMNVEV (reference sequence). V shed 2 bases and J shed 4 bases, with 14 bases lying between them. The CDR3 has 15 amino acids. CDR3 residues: CASSLASGSGTEAFF. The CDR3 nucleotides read TGTGCCAGCAGTTTAGCTAGCGGGAGTGGCACTGAAGCTTTCTTT.

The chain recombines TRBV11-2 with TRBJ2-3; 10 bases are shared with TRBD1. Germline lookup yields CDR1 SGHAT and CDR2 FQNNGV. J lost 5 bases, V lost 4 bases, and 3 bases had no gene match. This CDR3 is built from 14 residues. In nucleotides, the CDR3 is TGTGCCAGCAGCTCCCGGGACAGGGGAGATACGCAGTATTTT. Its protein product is CASSSRDRGDTQYF. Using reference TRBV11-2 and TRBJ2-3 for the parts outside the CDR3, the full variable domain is EAGVAQSPRYKIIEKRQSVAFWCNPISGHATLYWYQQILGQGPKLLIQFQNNGVVDDSQLPKDRFSAERLKGVDSTLKIQPAKLEDSAVYLCASSSRDRGDTQYFGPGTRLTVL.

The CDR3 bases are TGTGCCACCAGTGATGGGACAAATGAAAAACTGTTTTTT. Its protein is CATSDGTNEKLFF. This chain links TRBV24-1 with TRBJ1-4; maybe TRBD1 (6 bases). The CDR3 has 13 amino acids. V dropped 3 bases and J dropped 5 bases, with 6 bases sitting between them. The germline V gene has CDR1 KGHDR and CDR2 SFDVKD.

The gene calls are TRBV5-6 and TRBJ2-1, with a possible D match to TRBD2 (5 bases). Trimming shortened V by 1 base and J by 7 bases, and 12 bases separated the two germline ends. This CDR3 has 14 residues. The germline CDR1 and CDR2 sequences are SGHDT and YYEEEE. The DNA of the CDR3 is TGTGCCAGCAGCTTGTGGTGGGAGAAGAATGAGCAGTTCTTC. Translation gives CASSLWWEKNEQFF.

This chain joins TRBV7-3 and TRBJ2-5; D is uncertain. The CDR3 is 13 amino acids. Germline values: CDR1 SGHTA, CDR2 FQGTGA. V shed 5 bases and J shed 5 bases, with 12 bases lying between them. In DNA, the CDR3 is TGTGCCAGCAGCCCTCTAACGGGTGAGACCCAGTACTTC. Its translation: CASSPLTGETQYF.

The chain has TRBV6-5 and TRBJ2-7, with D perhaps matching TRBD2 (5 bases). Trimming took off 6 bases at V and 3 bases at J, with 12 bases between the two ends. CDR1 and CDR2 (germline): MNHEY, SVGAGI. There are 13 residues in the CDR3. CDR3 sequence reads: CASSLRGFYEQYF. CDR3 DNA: TGTGCCAGCAGCCTCCGGGGTTTCTACGAGCAGTACTTC.

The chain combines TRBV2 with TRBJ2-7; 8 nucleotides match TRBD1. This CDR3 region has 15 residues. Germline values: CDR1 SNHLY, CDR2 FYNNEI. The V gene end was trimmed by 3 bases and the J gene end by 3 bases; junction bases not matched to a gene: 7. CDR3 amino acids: CASSELRTGLYEQYF. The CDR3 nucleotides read TGTGCCAGCAGTGAGCTCCGGACAGGGCTCTACGAGCAGTACTTC.

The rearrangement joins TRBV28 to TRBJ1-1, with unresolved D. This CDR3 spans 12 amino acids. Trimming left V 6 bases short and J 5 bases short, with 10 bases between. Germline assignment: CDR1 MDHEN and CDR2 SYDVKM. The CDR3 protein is CASSGGATEAFF. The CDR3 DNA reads TGTGCCAGCAGCGGCGGAGCAACTGAAGCTTTCTTT.